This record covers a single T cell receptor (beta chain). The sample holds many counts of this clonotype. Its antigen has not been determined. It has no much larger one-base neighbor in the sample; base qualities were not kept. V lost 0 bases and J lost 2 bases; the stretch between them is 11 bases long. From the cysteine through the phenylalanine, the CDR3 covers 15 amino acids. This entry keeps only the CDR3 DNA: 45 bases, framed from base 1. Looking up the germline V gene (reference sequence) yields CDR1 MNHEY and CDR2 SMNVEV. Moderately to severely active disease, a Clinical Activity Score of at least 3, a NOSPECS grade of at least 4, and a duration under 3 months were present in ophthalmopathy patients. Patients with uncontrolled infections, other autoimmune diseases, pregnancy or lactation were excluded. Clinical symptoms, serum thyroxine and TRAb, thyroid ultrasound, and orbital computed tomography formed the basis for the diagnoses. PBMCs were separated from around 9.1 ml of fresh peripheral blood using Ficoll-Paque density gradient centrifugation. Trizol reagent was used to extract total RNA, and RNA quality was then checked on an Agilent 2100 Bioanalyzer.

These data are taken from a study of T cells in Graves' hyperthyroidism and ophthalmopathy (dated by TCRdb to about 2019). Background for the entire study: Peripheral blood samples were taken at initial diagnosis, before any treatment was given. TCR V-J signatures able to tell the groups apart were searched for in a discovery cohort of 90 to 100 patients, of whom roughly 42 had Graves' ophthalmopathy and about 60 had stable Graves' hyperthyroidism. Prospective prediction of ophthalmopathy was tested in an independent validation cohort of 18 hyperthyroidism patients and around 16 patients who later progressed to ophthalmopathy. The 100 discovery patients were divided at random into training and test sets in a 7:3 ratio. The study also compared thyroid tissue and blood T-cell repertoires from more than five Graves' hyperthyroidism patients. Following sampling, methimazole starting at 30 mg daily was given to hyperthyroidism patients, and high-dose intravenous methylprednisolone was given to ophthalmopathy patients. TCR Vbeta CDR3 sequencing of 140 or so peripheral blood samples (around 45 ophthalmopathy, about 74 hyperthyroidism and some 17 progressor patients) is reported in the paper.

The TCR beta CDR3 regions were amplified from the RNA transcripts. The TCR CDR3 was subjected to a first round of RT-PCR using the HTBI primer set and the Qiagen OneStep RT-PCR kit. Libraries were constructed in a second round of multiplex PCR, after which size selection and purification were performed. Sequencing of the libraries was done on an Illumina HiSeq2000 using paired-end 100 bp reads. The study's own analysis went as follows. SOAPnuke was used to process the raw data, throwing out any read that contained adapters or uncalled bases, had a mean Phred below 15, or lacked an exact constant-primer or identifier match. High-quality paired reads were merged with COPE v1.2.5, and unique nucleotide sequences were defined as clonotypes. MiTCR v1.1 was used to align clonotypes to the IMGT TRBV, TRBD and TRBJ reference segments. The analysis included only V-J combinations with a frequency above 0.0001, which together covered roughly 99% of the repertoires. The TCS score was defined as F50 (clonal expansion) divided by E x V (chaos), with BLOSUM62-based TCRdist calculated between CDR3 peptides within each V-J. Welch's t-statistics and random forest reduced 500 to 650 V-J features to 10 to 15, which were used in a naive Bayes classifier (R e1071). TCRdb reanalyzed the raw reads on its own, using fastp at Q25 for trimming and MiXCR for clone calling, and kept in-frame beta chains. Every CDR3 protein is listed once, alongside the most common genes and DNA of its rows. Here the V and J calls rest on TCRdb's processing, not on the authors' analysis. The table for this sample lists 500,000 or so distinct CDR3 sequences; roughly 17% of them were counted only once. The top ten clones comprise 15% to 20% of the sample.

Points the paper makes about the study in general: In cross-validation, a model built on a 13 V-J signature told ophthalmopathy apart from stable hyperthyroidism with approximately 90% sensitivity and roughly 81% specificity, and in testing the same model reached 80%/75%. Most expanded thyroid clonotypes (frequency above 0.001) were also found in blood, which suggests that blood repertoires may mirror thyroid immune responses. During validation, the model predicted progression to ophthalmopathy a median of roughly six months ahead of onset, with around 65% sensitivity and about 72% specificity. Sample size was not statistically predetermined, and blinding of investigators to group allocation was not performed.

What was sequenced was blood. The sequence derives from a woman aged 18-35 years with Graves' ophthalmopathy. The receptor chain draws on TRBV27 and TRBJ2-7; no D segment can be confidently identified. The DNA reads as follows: TGTGCCAGCAGTTTATCCCCGGGTCCCCCCTACGAGCAGTACTTC. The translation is CASSLSPGPPYEQYF.